Reported below is one TCR beta chain. Source study methods: Estimation of nucleated cell counts was performed using reference gene primer amplification. Profiled with immunoSEQ multiplex PCR; TCRdb holds only in-frame clones, not every one. From that table come the V and J calls and clone size; the DNA was used to work out D and trimming. Of about 230,000 clones listed, about nine tenths are singletons. These data come from a study of blood T cell repertoires in COVID-19. Looking at the study overall: The origin of the acute and convalescent COVID-19 samples was the United States, Italy and Spain. The analysed material was cDNA or gDNA that came from T cells, B-cell-depleted T cells, or PBMCs.

Germline trimming cut 1 base from V and 4 bases from J; bases unmatched to any gene: 4. The CDR3 is 15 amino acids. In germline, CDR1 is SEHNR, CDR2 FQNEAQ (reference sequence). The sequence derives from a woman in her sixties with acute or convalescent COVID-19. Sequenced input: peripheral blood. V and J are TRBV7-9 and TRBJ2-1, with 7 bases lining up with TRBD1. The CDR3 region is CASSLGGQNYNEQFF. The CDR3, as DNA: TGTGCCAGCAGCTTAGGGGGACAGAATTACAATGAGCAGTTCTTC.